A single sample is the source of the 24 T cell receptor beta chains below, sequenced in a study of CD8+CD57+ T cells in acquired aplastic anemia. CD8+CD57+ cell expansion, shown by flow cytometry, had occurred in the patients selected for sequencing. The template for TCR beta VDJ and CDR3 sequence profiling was genomic DNA. TCRdb analysed the reads with MiXCR anew, one entry per CDR3 protein. This table has 150,000 to 200,000 distinct CDR3 sequences, 45% to 55% appearing once. The sequencing sample was made of sorted CD4+, CD8+, or CD8+CD57+ T cells (not recorded which) from PBMCs. Receptor source: a human donor with aplastic anemia.

The CDR3 here is CASSLAGQGAYNEQFF. The CDR3 region has the DNA TGCGCCAGCAGCCTGGCGGGACAGGGGGCTTACAATGAGCAGTTCTTC. The chain uses TRBV5-1 and TRBJ2-1; 12 bases agree with TRBD1. With V trimmed by 4 bases and J by 4 bases, 6 bases remained unmatched. The CDR3 covers 16 residues. Germline-derived CDR1 and CDR2 are SGHRS and YFSETQ. The whole variable domain, filled in from reference TRBV5-1 and TRBJ2-1, reads KAGVTQTPRYLIKTRGQQVTLSCSPISGHRSVSWYQQTPGQGLQFLFEYFSETQRNKGNFPGRFSGRQFSNSRSEMNVSTLELGDSALYLCASSLAGQGAYNEQFFGPGTRLTVL.

Notes on this clonotype: At one boundary the junction diverges from the germline segment, which might be a read error. CDR3 nucleotide sequence: TGTGCTAGCAGCTCTAGCGCCGATCCGAGGAATGGCTACACCTTC. This translates into CASSSSADPRNGYTF. The V and J genes are TRBV7-2 and TRBJ1-2, with D unclear. This CDR3 comprises 15 residues. Germline CDR1 and CDR2: SGHTA and FQGNSA.

Turning to this clonotype: At one boundary the junction diverges from the germline segment, which might be a read error. The chain recombines TRBV19 with TRBJ1-1; D may be TRBD1 (6 bases). The CDR3 consists of 15 residues. CDR1 is LNHDA and CDR2 is SQIVND in the germline V gene (reference sequence). The CDR3 DNA is TGTGCCAGTATACCCGGACAGAACCCAAGTACTGGAGCTTTCTTT. Its protein product is CASIPGQNPSTGAFF. Drawing the rest from reference TRBV19 and TRBJ1-1, the complete variable domain is DGGITQSPKYLFRKEGQNVTLSCEQNLNHDAMYWYRQDPGQGLRLIYYSQIVNDFQKGDIAEGYSVSREKKESFPLTVTSAQKNPTAFYLCASIPGQNPSTGAFFGQGTRLTVV.

This clonotype has a count of ten or more. The V gene is TRBV6-5, the J gene TRBJ2-7; perhaps TRBD1 as D (6 bases). Germline-derived CDR1 and CDR2 are MNHEY and SVGAGI. Trimming left V 2 bases short and J 5 bases short, with 13 bases between. The CDR3 covers 14 residues. DNA of the CDR3: TGTGCCAGCAGTTACGGTGCAGGGGTCAACGAGCAGTACTTC. Translation gives CASSYGAGVNEQYF.

With regard to this clonotype: A read error may explain this, as a much larger clone is one base away. The genes are TRBV27 and TRBJ1-5; D remains ambiguous. The CDR3 loop spans 14 amino acids. From germline, CDR1 is MNHEY and CDR2 SMNVEV (reference sequence). Trimming took 6 bases from V and 3 from J, leaving 12 bases between them. CDR3 DNA: TGTGCCAGCAGCCTCCGAAATCCCAATCAGCCCCAGCATTTT. It yields the protein CASSLRNPNQPQHF.

At least ten counts were recorded for this clonotype. V gene TRBV5-4 combines with J gene TRBJ1-2; no clear D. This CDR3 has 15 residues. Germline CDR1 is SGHNT and CDR2 is YYREEE (reference sequence). Deletions cut 4 bases from V and 0 bases from J, with 13 bases between. The DNA for the CDR3 is TGTGCCAGCAGCCCCGAGATGGGGACTAACTATGGCTACACCTTC. It encodes CASSPEMGTNYGYTF.

This chain connects TRBV6-1 to TRBJ2-6; 10 nucleotides match TRBD1. Germline CDR1 reads MNHNS; CDR2 reads SASEGT. This CDR3 region has 17 residues. With 7 bases clipped from V and 2 bases from J, the junction kept 8 bases outside the gene matches. Here the CDR3 DNA reads TGTGCCAGCAATCCGGACAGGGGGTTCGCTGGGGCCAACGTCCTGACTTTC. Its translation is CASNPDRGFAGANVLTF.

The chain has TRBV20-1 and TRBJ2-7; 8 bases are shared with TRBD1. Germline CDR1 reads DFQATT; CDR2 reads SNEGSKA (reference sequence). Trimming removed 0 bases from V and 4 bases from J; junction bases left unmatched: 5. The CDR3 contains 14 residues. This CDR3 is CSAREGDRFYEQYF. CDR3 DNA: TGCAGTGCTAGAGAGGGGGACAGGTTTTACGAGCAGTACTTC.

This clonotype has ten or more counts. As DNA, the CDR3 is TGCGCCAGCAGCCCTACAGTACAGGGGGCAAACACTGAAGCTTTCTTT. This gives the protein CASSPTVQGANTEAFF. The chain is built from TRBV5-1 and TRBJ1-1; 9 bases map to TRBD1. Looked up from germline, CDR1 is SGHRS and CDR2 is YFSETQ. V trimming: 4 bases; J trimming: 2 bases; junction bases outside the gene matches: 9. The CDR3 runs 16 residues.

This chain joins TRBV29-1 and TRBJ1-1; no clear D. From germline, CDR1 is SQVTM and CDR2 ANQGSEA. The CDR3 loop spans 11 amino acids. V was shortened by 5 bases and J by 5 bases, with 9 bases between the two germline ends. The CDR3 reads CSVRLGTEAFF. CDR3 in DNA: TGCAGCGTTCGTCTCGGGACTGAAGCTTTCTTT.

This chain uses TRBV4-1 with TRBJ2-7; D is unclear. Trimming took off 0 bases at V and 4 bases at J, with 4 bases between the two ends. Germline V gene data show CDR1 as MGHRA and CDR2 as YSYEKL. The CDR3 runs to 12 residues. For the CDR3, the DNA is TGCGCCAGCAGCCAAGATGAGTACGAGCAGTACTTC. This encodes CASSQDEYEQYF.

Many counts were recorded for this clonotype. The genes are TRBV20-1 and TRBJ1-6; the match to TRBD1 covers 10 bases. Germline V gene lookup returns CDR1 DFQATT and CDR2 SNEGSKA (reference sequence). Trimming removed 4 bases from V and 10 bases from J; junction bases left unmatched: 4. The CDR3 sequence is 13 residues long. The CDR3 nucleotides read TGCAGTGCTAACCGGGACAGGGGATCACCCCTCCACTTT. Its protein product is CSANRDRGSPLHF.

The rearrangement joins TRBV3-1 to TRBJ1-2; D possibly corresponds to TRBD1 (5 bases). The CDR3 totals 15 residues. Trimming pared 0 bases from V and 0 bases from J, leaving 8 bases between. In germline, CDR1 is LGHDT, CDR2 YNNKEL (reference sequence). CDR3 nucleotides: TGTGCCAGCAGCCAAGATCGACAGTCTAACTATGGCTACACCTTC. Its protein is CASSQDRQSNYGYTF.

The sample holds a few counts of this clonotype. V and J are TRBV24-1 and TRBJ1-1; tentative D call: TRBD1 (5 bases). CDR3 size: 11 residues. Trimming stripped 9 bases from V and 4 bases from J, with 8 bases between. Germline V lookup: CDR1 KGHDR, CDR2 SFDVKD. The chain's CDR3 is CATGRGTEAFF. CDR3 DNA: TGTGCCACCGGGAGGGGCACTGAAGCTTTCTTT.

J is TRBJ1-2 and V is TRBV25-1; unclear D gene. Trimming removed 4 bases from V and 0 bases from J, with 30 bases in between. In germline, CDR1 is MGHDK, CDR2 SYGVNS. The CDR3 length is 21 residues. CDR3 residues: CASSVPFRVAIFLCANYGYTF. CDR3 DNA: TGTGCCAGCAGTGTCCCTTTTAGAGTGGCTATATTCTTATGTGCTAACTATGGCTACACCTTC.

The V call is TRBV7-8, the J call TRBJ1-6; D unclear. CDR3 size: 12 residues. Germline-derived CDR1 and CDR2 are SGHVS and FQNEAQ. Trimming stripped 1 base from V and 10 bases from J, with 5 bases between. DNA of the CDR3: TGTGCCAGCAGCTTAGTGGAGTCACCCCTCCACTTT. This sequence encodes CASSLVESPLHF.

This rearrangement joins TRBV7-3 to TRBJ1-5; perhaps TRBD1 as D (5 bases). This CDR3 has 13 residues. Germline V gene data show CDR1 as SGHTA and CDR2 as FQGTGA. Trimming took off 5 bases at V and 5 bases at J, with 10 bases between the two ends. The CDR3 DNA sequence: TGTGCCAGCAGCCTGCAGGGCCATCAGCCCCAGCATTTT. Protein product: CASSLQGHQPQHF.

V and J are TRBV24-1 and TRBJ1-5; D not resolved. V was cut by 5 bases and J by 5 bases, with 9 bases left in between. The CDR3 is 13 amino acids. CDR1 is KGHDR, CDR2 SFDVKD, per germline. Written as DNA, the CDR3 is TGTGCCACCAGTGCATCAGGCTATCAGCCCCAGCATTTT. This encodes CATSASGYQPQHF.

The chain uses TRBV29-1 and TRBJ2-1, with D possibly matching TRBD2 (5 bases). From germline, CDR1 is SQVTM and CDR2 ANQGSEA. The CDR3 runs 12 residues. Trimming pared 8 bases from V and 4 bases from J, leaving 12 bases between. In DNA, the CDR3 is TGCAGCCTGATCGGACTGTACAATGAGCAGTTCTTC. Its translation: CSLIGLYNEQFF.

This clonotype occurred a few times. V gene TRBV25-1 combines with J gene TRBJ2-1; 9 bases are a match to TRBD2. CDR1 is MGHDK and CDR2 is SYGVNS in the germline V gene. There are 16 residues in the CDR3. V was clipped by 0 bases and J by 5 bases; unmatched bases: 5. The DNA for the CDR3 is TGTGCCAGCAGTGAATATGCGGGGGGGCGGCACAATGAGCAGTTCTTC. The encoded protein is CASSEYAGGRHNEQFF.

This clonotype was counted at least ten times. V is TRBV24-1 and J is TRBJ1-5; unclear D gene. Trimming took 5 bases from V and 3 from J, leaving 10 bases between them. This CDR3 comprises 14 residues. In germline, CDR1 is KGHDR, CDR2 SFDVKD. The CDR3 bases are TGTGCCACCAGTGTATCCGGGAACAATCAGCCCCAGCATTTT. Residues: CATSVSGNNQPQHF.

The V call is TRBV2, the J call TRBJ1-5; D not resolved. Per the germline V gene, CDR1 is SNHLY and CDR2 is FYNNEI. This CDR3 has 13 residues. V lost 5 bases, J lost 6 bases, and 11 bases lay in between. Written as DNA, the CDR3 is TGTGCCAGCAGTTACACAACGGGTCAGCCCCAGCATTTT. This translates into CASSYTTGQPQHF.

The rearrangement uses TRBV6-1 and TRBJ2-3; 11 nucleotides match TRBD2. V lost 6 bases to trimming and J lost 6 bases; unmatched junction nucleotides: 8. The germline V gene has CDR1 MNHNS and CDR2 SASEGT. CDR3 length: 15 residues. CDR3 in DNA: TGTGCCAGCAGCACCCTAGCGGGGGGTGGGGATACGCAGTATTTT. Residues: CASSTLAGGGDTQYF.

This clonotype was detected ten times or more. The V and J genes are TRBV4-1 and TRBJ1-1; D not resolved. The CDR3 is 13 residues long. V lost 1 base to trimming and J lost 1 base, with 4 bases between them. Per the germline V gene, CDR1 is MGHRA and CDR2 is YSYEKL. Written as DNA, the CDR3 is TGCGCCAGCAGCCAAGTACAGAACACTGAAGCTTTCTTT. Translated: CASSQVQNTEAFF.